This is a list of T cell receptor beta chains from one sample in a study of early T cells in non-severe SARS-CoV-2 infection. TCRdb reprocessed the 5' RACE reads with MiXCR, giving one entry per CDR3 protein. Of over 75,000 distinct CDR3 sequences listed, about 13% are singletons. The sequencing input was whole blood. These receptors all come from an adult who was a healthcare worker with PCR-confirmed SARS-CoV-2 infection or an uninfected control (not recorded which). Both conserved end residues are part of each CDR3. The D gene is left open where the match is weak. Rows may omit the clone size; those that give it use once, few, many or a size class.

clone_size: few
j_call: TRBJ2-5
v_call: TRBV10-3
d_call: TRBD2
cdr3_length: 19
cdr3_aa: CAISESAGLAGETKETQYF
cdr3_nt: TGTGCCATCAGTGAGTCGGCGGGGTTGGCGGGGGAGACCAAAGAGACCCAGTACTTC

clone_size: .
j_call: TRBJ2-7
v_call: TRBV20-1
d_call: .
cdr3_length: 13
cdr3_aa: CSARRLDSYEQYF
cdr3_nt: TGCAGTGCTAGGAGACTGGACTCCTACGAGCAGTACTTC

clone_size: many
j_call: TRBJ2-3
v_call: TRBV28
d_call: TRBD1
cdr3_length: 16
cdr3_aa: CASRAYNRGPPDTQYF
cdr3_nt: TGTGCCAGCAGGGCCTATAACAGGGGCCCGCCAGATACGCAGTATTTT

clone_size: many
j_call: TRBJ2-7
v_call: TRBV6-5
d_call: TRBD2
cdr3_length: 16
cdr3_aa: CASSRLAGGGDYEQYF
cdr3_nt: TGTGCCAGCAGCCGACTAGCGGGGGGCGGGGACTACGAGCAGTACTTC

clone_size: few
j_call: TRBJ1-4
v_call: TRBV20-1
d_call: .
cdr3_length: 12
cdr3_aa: CSAVGQNEKLFF
cdr3_nt: TGCAGTGCTGTCGGGCAGAATGAAAAACTGTTTTTT

clone_size: few
j_call: TRBJ2-1
v_call: TRBV4-1
d_call: .
cdr3_length: 14
cdr3_aa: CASSQSPGLGGKFF
cdr3_nt: TGCGCCAGCAGCCAATCCCCTGGACTAGGGGGGAAGTTCTTC

clone_size: .
j_call: TRBJ2-7
v_call: TRBV5-5
d_call: .
cdr3_length: 13
cdr3_aa: CASSLRRAVEQYF
cdr3_nt: TGTGCCAGCAGCTTACGAAGGGCGGTCGAGCAGTACTTC

clone_size: few
j_call: TRBJ1-5
v_call: TRBV19
d_call: .
cdr3_length: 15
cdr3_aa: CASSIGGRGNQPQHF
cdr3_nt: TGTGCCAGTAGTATTGGGGGGCGAGGCAATCAGCCCCAGCATTTT

clone_size: .
j_call: TRBJ2-3
v_call: TRBV2
d_call: .
cdr3_length: 16
cdr3_aa: CASSVLKTSRTDTQYF
cdr3_nt: TGTGCCAGCAGCGTGCTTAAGACTAGTAGAACAGATACGCAGTATTTT

clone_size: many
j_call: TRBJ1-2
v_call: TRBV4-3
d_call: .
cdr3_length: 14
cdr3_aa: CASSQDGRGGGYTF
cdr3_nt: TGCGCCAGCAGCCAGGATGGACGGGGCGGGGGCTACACCTTC

clone_size: few
j_call: TRBJ1-2
v_call: TRBV10-3
d_call: .
cdr3_length: 13
cdr3_aa: CAITEGAPLGYTF
cdr3_nt: TGTGCCATCACAGAGGGCGCCCCCCTTGGCTACACCTTC

clone_size: many
j_call: TRBJ2-7
v_call: TRBV7-9
d_call: .
cdr3_length: 12
cdr3_aa: CASSFGVYEQYF
cdr3_nt: TGTGCCAGCAGCTTCGGTGTCTACGAGCAGTACTTC

clone_size: many
j_call: TRBJ2-7
v_call: TRBV2
d_call: TRBD1
cdr3_length: 13
cdr3_aa: CASRDRGRYEQYF
cdr3_nt: TGTGCCAGCAGGGACAGGGGGCGATACGAGCAGTACTTC

clone_size: few
j_call: TRBJ2-1
v_call: TRBV7-3
d_call: .
cdr3_length: 16
cdr3_aa: CASSFTSASSYNEQFF
cdr3_nt: TGTGCCAGCAGCTTCACCAGCGCCAGCTCCTACAATGAGCAGTTCTTC

clone_size: many
j_call: TRBJ2-1
v_call: TRBV27
d_call: TRBD2
cdr3_length: 15
cdr3_aa: CASSPLAGGLNEQFF
cdr3_nt: TGTGCCAGCAGCCCACTAGCGGGGGGGCTGAATGAGCAGTTCTTC

clone_size: many
j_call: TRBJ1-1
v_call: TRBV5-4
d_call: .
cdr3_length: 14
cdr3_aa: CASSQDPQNTEAFF
cdr3_nt: TGTGCCAGCAGCCAGGACCCACAAAACACTGAAGCTTTCTTT

clone_size: few
j_call: TRBJ2-5
v_call: TRBV11-2
d_call: TRBD1
cdr3_length: 15
cdr3_aa: CASSESPQGRETQYF
cdr3_nt: TGTGCCAGCAGCGAATCACCACAGGGGCGGGAGACCCAGTACTTC

clone_size: .
j_call: TRBJ1-6
v_call: TRBV20-1
d_call: .
cdr3_length: 16
cdr3_aa: CSARRSGRVGNSPLHF
cdr3_nt: TGCAGTGCTAGACGCTCGGGGCGAGTGGGGAATTCACCCCTCCACTTT

clone_size: .
j_call: TRBJ2-7
v_call: TRBV11-2
d_call: TRBD1
cdr3_length: 14
cdr3_aa: CASSLIGTGGEQYF
cdr3_nt: TGTGCCAGCAGCTTAATCGGGACAGGGGGCGAGCAGTACTTC

clone_size: few
j_call: TRBJ2-1
v_call: TRBV10-2
d_call: TRBD2
cdr3_length: 15
cdr3_aa: CASGSSGGRHNEQFF
cdr3_nt: TGCGCCAGCGGGTCTAGCGGGGGTAGACACAATGAGCAGTTCTTC

clone_size: many
j_call: TRBJ1-6
v_call: TRBV20-1
d_call: .
cdr3_length: 15
cdr3_aa: CSAVQGYYGSSPLHF
cdr3_nt: TGCAGTGCTGTCCAGGGGTATTATGGAAGCTCACCCCTCCACTTT

clone_size: .
j_call: TRBJ2-1
v_call: TRBV3-1
d_call: TRBD1
cdr3_length: 15
cdr3_aa: CASTETGAGYNEQFF
cdr3_nt: TGTGCCAGCACCGAGACAGGGGCGGGATACAATGAGCAGTTCTTC

clone_size: .
j_call: TRBJ2-2
v_call: TRBV11-2
d_call: TRBD1
cdr3_length: 14
cdr3_aa: CASSFDRDTGELFF
cdr3_nt: TGTGCCAGCAGCTTTGACAGGGACACCGGGGAGCTGTTTTTT

clone_size: many
j_call: TRBJ1-1
v_call: TRBV3-1
d_call: .
cdr3_length: 12
cdr3_aa: CASSHLGQEAFF
cdr3_nt: TGTGCCAGCAGCCATCTGGGGCAAGAAGCTTTCTTT

clone_size: .
j_call: TRBJ2-1
v_call: TRBV20-1
d_call: .
cdr3_length: 16
cdr3_aa: CSARAPTGREGNEQFF
cdr3_nt: TGCAGTGCTAGAGCCCCAACAGGGAGGGAAGGCAATGAGCAGTTCTTC